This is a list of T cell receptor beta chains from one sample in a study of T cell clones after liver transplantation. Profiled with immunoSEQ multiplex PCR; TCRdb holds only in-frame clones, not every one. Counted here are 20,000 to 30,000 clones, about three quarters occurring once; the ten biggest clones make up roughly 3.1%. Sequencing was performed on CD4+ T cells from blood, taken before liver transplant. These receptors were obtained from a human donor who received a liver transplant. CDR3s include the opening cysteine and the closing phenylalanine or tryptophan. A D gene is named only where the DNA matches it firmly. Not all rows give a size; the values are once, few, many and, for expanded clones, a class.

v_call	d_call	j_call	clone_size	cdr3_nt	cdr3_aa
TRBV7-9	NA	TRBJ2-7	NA	TGTGCCAGCAGTATTCAGACAAAGCAGTACTTC	CASSIQTKQYF
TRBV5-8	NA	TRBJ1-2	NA	TGTGCCAGCAGCAAACGACAGACCTATGGCTACACCTTC	CASSKRQTYGYTF
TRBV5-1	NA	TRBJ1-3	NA	TGCGCCAGCAGCTTGGGCCCACAGGGTTCAAGATCTGGAAACACCATATATTTT	CASSLGPQGSRSGNTIYF
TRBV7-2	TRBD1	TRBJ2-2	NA	TGTGCCAGCAGCCCGGACAGGTCGACCGGGGAGCTGTTTTTT	CASSPDRSTGELFF
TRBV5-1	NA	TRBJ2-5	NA	TGCGCCAGCAGCTTGGGGGGCCCGAGGACCCAGTACTTC	CASSLGGPRTQYF
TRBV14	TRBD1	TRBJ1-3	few	TGTGCCAGCAGCCCGACAGGGGCCGGTGGAAACACCATATATTTT	CASSPTGAGGNTIYF
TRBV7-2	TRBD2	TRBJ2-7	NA	TGTGCCAGCAGCCGGACTAGCGGGGGCGATAGAGGCTACGAGCAGTACTTC	CASSRTSGGDRGYEQYF
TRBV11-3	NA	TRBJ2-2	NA	TGTGCCAGCAGCTCGCTACAGGGTTCTCCCAACACCGGGGAGCTGTTTTTT	CASSSLQGSPNTGELFF
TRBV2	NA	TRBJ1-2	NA	TGTGCCAGCAGTGAACCCTGGGCGCAATTCCCCATCCATGGCTACACCTTC	CASSEPWAQFPIHGYTF
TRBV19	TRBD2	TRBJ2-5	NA	TGTGCCACCAAGGGGACTAGCGGGAGGCTATCCGGGGAGACCCAGTACTTC	CATKGTSGRLSGETQYF
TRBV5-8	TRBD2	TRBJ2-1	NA	TGTGCCAGCAGCTTGGAAGGGACTAGCGGGAGTGGAGATGAGCAGTTCTTC	CASSLEGTSGSGDEQFF
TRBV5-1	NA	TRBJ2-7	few	TGCGCCAGCAGCTTGGTGCACGGCTCCTACGAGCAGTACTTC	CASSLVHGSYEQYF
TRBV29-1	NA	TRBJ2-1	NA	TGCAGCGTCCGTCGGGGGGCCTGGGACAATGAGCAGTTCTTC	CSVRRGAWDNEQFF
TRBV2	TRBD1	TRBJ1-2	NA	TGTGCCAGCACTCCAGGACAGGGGAGAGGCTACACCTTC	CASTPGQGRGYTF
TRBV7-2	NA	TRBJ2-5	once	TGTGCCAGCAGCTTAGTTTTTAGCGGACTCCAAGAGACCCAGTACTTC	CASSLVFSGLQETQYF